Below, 14 T cell receptor beta chains from the same sample are listed, as sequenced in a study of CXCR3-negative and CXCR3-positive naive CD8 T cells (dated by TCRdb to the late 2010s). Here is what the overall study found, with its caveats: TRB CDR3s from CXCR3-positive naive cells showed higher hydrophobicity (lower Kidera factor 4), lower energy, and higher strength and volume indices than CXCR3-negative naive cells.

The reads were generated on a NextSeq 550. The Human TCR Profiling Kit (MiLaboratory) was used to make UMI-labeled 5' RACE TRB cDNA libraries. Each CDR3 protein sequence appears as one entry after TCRdb reprocessed the reads, and no DNA is included. The table of this sample itemizes around 160,000 distinct CDR3 sequences. The ten largest make up around 0.3% of the sample. For these receptors, no antigen is known. The sequenced sample was naive CXCR3+ CD8+ T cells from blood. Taken with the paper, the label for cell subset or site translates to: CD45RO-CCR7+CD27+CD95- naive CD8+ T cells expressing CXCR3 (TNR3+). The source of these receptors is a human donor in good health. Some clones in this sample may be carry-over from other donors' samples.

The CDR3 here is CASSRLVRGQETQYF. The chain is built from TRBV28 and TRBJ2-5; TCRdb designates TRBD1, a call that cannot be tested without DNA. Germline V gives CDR1 MDHEN, CDR2 SYDVKM. This CDR3 comprises 15 residues.

The genes are TRBV21-1 and TRBJ2-7; the D call from TCRdb, TRBD2, cannot be confirmed without DNA. TRBV21-1 is a pseudogene segment. The CDR3 has 17 amino acids. The CDR3 loop reads CASSIGTSGTLVYEQYF.

V and J are TRBV7-8 and TRBJ2-1; the D call from TCRdb, TRBD2, cannot be confirmed without DNA. There are 15 residues in the CDR3. Germline V gene lookup returns CDR1 SGHVS and CDR2 FQNEAQ. The CDR3 here is CASSVEGLSYNEQFF.

The chain combines TRBV7-9 with TRBJ2-3; TCRdb's D gene call, TRBD1, goes unchecked for lack of DNA. Germline V gene sequence: CDR1 SEHNR, CDR2 FQNEAQ (reference sequence). CDR3 length equals 15 residues. The CDR3 is CASSEGQTFTDTQYF.

This sequence joins TRBV11-2 and TRBJ2-1; TCRdb indicates TRBD2, and absent DNA this call remains unverified. CDR1 and CDR2 (germline): SGHAT, FQNNGV. The CDR3 sequence is 16 residues long. The CDR3 loop reads CASSLAGLAGGNEQFF.

The V call is TRBV28, the J call TRBJ2-5; TCRdb designates TRBD2, a call that cannot be tested without DNA. The CDR3 is made up of 15 amino acids. Germline V gene data show CDR1 as MDHEN and CDR2 as SYDVKM. CDR3 sequence reads: CASSLSGGLGETQYF. The complete variable domain, with remaining parts taken from reference TRBV28 and TRBJ2-5, reads DVKVTQSSRYLVKRTGEKVFLECVQDMDHENMFWYRQDPGLGLRLIYFSYDVKMKEKGDIPEGYSVSREKKERFSLILESASTNQTSMYLCASSLSGGLGETQYFGPGTRLLVL.

This rearrangement joins TRBV27 to TRBJ1-2. The CDR3 contains 13 residues. Germline assignment: CDR1 MNHEY and CDR2 SMNVEV (reference sequence). The CDR3 region is CASSLSNDFGYTF.

This rearrangement joins TRBV11-2 to TRBJ2-2. The CDR3 spans 19 residues. CDR1 and CDR2 (germline): SGHAT, FQNNGV. CDR3 amino acids: CASSRILQLTPPNTGELFF. The complete variable domain, with remaining parts taken from reference TRBV11-2 and TRBJ2-2, reads EAGVAQSPRYKIIEKRQSVAFWCNPISGHATLYWYQQILGQGPKLLIQFQNNGVVDDSQLPKDRFSAERLKGVDSTLKIQPAKLEDSAVYLCASSRILQLTPPNTGELFFGEGSRLTVL.

The chain is built from TRBV28 and TRBJ2-7. This CDR3 region has 12 residues. Germline CDR1 MDHEN, CDR2 SYDVKM. CDR3: CASSLRVYEQYF. The entire variable domain, with the rest obtained from reference TRBV28 and TRBJ2-7, is as follows: DVKVTQSSRYLVKRTGEKVFLECVQDMDHENMFWYRQDPGLGLRLIYFSYDVKMKEKGDIPEGYSVSREKKERFSLILESASTNQTSMYLCASSLRVYEQYFGPGTRLTVT.

The chain uses TRBV7-6 and TRBJ2-1; TCRdb gives TRBD2 as the D gene, but with no DNA this cannot be confirmed. The germline V gene has CDR1 SGHVS and CDR2 FNYEAQ. The CDR3 length is 15 residues. The CDR3 spells CASSYAGGPYNEQFF.

The chain is built from TRBV29-1 and TRBJ2-3; the D gene TCRdb calls, TRBD2, cannot be checked with no DNA. The CDR3 spans 13 residues. The V gene's germline CDR1 is SQVTM and CDR2 ANQGSEA. CDR3 sequence reads: CSVVVAGDYTQYF.

The chain recombines TRBV6-5 with TRBJ2-2; the D call from TCRdb, TRBD1, cannot be confirmed without DNA. The CDR3 extends over 13 amino acids. Germline V gives CDR1 MNHEY, CDR2 SVGAGI. This CDR3 is CASNRGSTGELFF.

This sequence joins TRBV28 and TRBJ2-2. The CDR3 extends over 14 amino acids. In germline, CDR1 is MDHEN, CDR2 SYDVKM. CDR3 residues: CASRGLRNTGELFF.

This chain uses TRBV20-1 with TRBJ2-3; the D gene TCRdb calls, TRBD1, cannot be checked with no DNA. This CDR3 is 16 amino acids long. The germline CDR1 and CDR2 sequences are DFQATT and SNEGSKA (reference sequence). The CDR3: CSARSLAGDPTDTQYF.